A single sample gave rise to the 16 T cell receptor beta chains below, sequenced in a study of T cells in Graves' hyperthyroidism and ophthalmopathy (dated by TCRdb to the late 2010s). Library preparation employed multiplex PCR. TCRdb shows the sequencer as Illumina HiSeq 2000. TCR beta CDR3 regions were amplified from RNA transcripts. For the first round of RT-PCR on the TCR CDR3, the HTBI primer set was used together with the Qiagen OneStep RT-PCR kit. TCRdb took the public reads, trimmed them with fastp at Q25, ran MiXCR for clone calling and kept in-frame beta chains. Under each unique CDR3 protein, matching rows form one entry showing the most common genes and DNA. The sample has some 490,000 distinct CDR3 sequences on record, about 22% of them singletons. The ten largest account for 45% to 50% of the sample. The sequenced sample was blood. These receptors all come from a woman aged 65 to 85 with Graves' ophthalmopathy.

V usage is TRBV20-1 and J usage is TRBJ1-2; D might be TRBD1 (5 bases). The germline V gene has CDR1 DFQATT and CDR2 SNEGSKA (reference sequence). V was clipped by 3 bases and J by 8 bases, with 22 bases between them. The length of the CDR3 is 15 residues. DNA of the CDR3: TGCAGTGCTAGCTTTCTGGGGGGGACCCGTTTCGGCTACACCTTC. It yields the protein CSASFLGGTRFGYTF.

CDR3 sequence reads: CASSQQTHLRETQYF. Here the CDR3 DNA reads TGCGCCAGCAGCCAACAGACGCATTTGAGAGAGACCCAGTACTTC. The chain employs TRBV4-1 and TRBJ2-5; D not certain. Germline V CDR1 and CDR2: MGHRA, YSYEKL. The CDR3 is 15 residues long. Trimming left V 2 bases short and J 4 bases short, with 14 bases between.

This clonotype came up a few times. The CDR3 protein is CASRESGRETQYF. For the CDR3, the DNA is TGTGCCAGCAGGGAGAGCGGGAGAGAGACCCAGTACTTC. The chain combines TRBV6-2 or TRBV6-3 with TRBJ2-5; 8 bases agree with TRBD2. Trimming cost V 6 bases and J 4 bases; bases outside gene matches: 4. This CDR3 is built from 13 residues. CDR1 is MNHEY and CDR2 is SVGEGT in the germline V gene.

The chain joins TRBV7-2 to TRBJ2-7, with 16 bases aligning to TRBD2. V gave up 5 bases and J gave up 7 bases; unmatched junction bases: 5. Germline V gene sequence: CDR1 SGHTA, CDR2 FQGNSA. There are 15 residues in the CDR3. CDR3: CASSPGLAGGGEQYF. The DNA of the CDR3 is TGTGCCAGCAGCCCGGGACTAGCGGGAGGGGGTGAGCAGTACTTC.

The V and J genes are TRBV20-1 and TRBJ2-5; 13 bases map to TRBD2. CDR3 length: 17 amino acids. The J segment lost 0 bases and the V segment lost 1 base, leaving 5 bases of the junction unmatched. The germline CDR1 and CDR2 sequences are DFQATT and SNEGSKA (reference sequence). In nucleotides, the CDR3 is TGCAGTGCTAGAGGGACTAGCGGGAGTGCCCACCAAGAGACCCAGTACTTC. It translates to CSARGTSGSAHQETQYF.

In this sample, this clonotype turned up a few times. A much larger clone is a single base away; this may be a read error. The rearrangement joins TRBV5-1 to TRBJ2-7; 9 bases map to TRBD1. Germline V gene lookup returns CDR1 SGHRS and CDR2 YFSETQ. This CDR3 comprises 13 residues. Germline trimming cut 3 bases from V and 2 bases from J; bases unmatched to any gene: 0. The chain's CDR3 is CASSWDRAYEQYF. Written as DNA, the CDR3 is TGCGCCAGCAGCTGGGACAGGGCCTACGAGCAGTACTTC.

This clonotype was found a few times. This sequence joins TRBV5-1 and TRBJ2-3; maybe TRBD2 (6 bases). This CDR3 spans 15 amino acids. Germline CDR1 SGHRS, CDR2 YFSETQ. The ends were cut back, 4 bases at V and 1 base at J, with 13 bases in the middle. CDR3 in amino acids: CASSRRWGGTDTQYF. CDR3 in DNA: TGCGCCAGCAGCCGTAGGTGGGGGGGCACAGATACGCAGTATTTT.

This clonotype was seen ten or more times. V is TRBV7-2 and J is TRBJ1-5; D gene ambiguous. Trimming cost V 3 bases and J 4 bases, with 7 bases left between them. The germline CDR1 and CDR2 sequences are SGHTA and FQGNSA. This CDR3 is built from 13 residues. The CDR3 here is CASSFTENQPQHF. The CDR3 region has the DNA TGTGCCAGCAGCTTCACGGAGAATCAGCCCCAGCATTTT.

This clonotype was observed many times. This chain uses TRBV6-5 with TRBJ2-5, with 9 bases that match TRBD2. This CDR3 spans 12 amino acids. Germline CDR1 is MNHEY and CDR2 is SVGAGI. Losses at the gene ends were 0 bases for V and 13 bases for J; bases not matched to a gene: 3. The CDR3 DNA reads TGTGCCAGCAGTTACTCGGGGACTAGCCTGTACTTC. Its translation: CASSYSGTSLYF.

This clonotype came up a few times. The chain carries TRBV27 and TRBJ2-5, with a possible D match to TRBD2 (6 bases). V was shortened by 6 bases and J by 4 bases, with 21 bases between the two germline ends. Germline lookup yields CDR1 MNHEY and CDR2 SMNVEV (reference sequence). The CDR3 is 16 residues long. The CDR3: CASRAGLGVRGETQYF. As DNA, the CDR3 is TGTGCCAGCAGAGCGGGTTTGGGTGTGAGGGGAGAGACCCAGTACTTC.

This clonotype appeared many times. The rearrangement joins TRBV6-1 to TRBJ2-1; maybe TRBD2 (5 bases). The CDR3 is made up of 14 amino acids. Germline V gene lookup returns CDR1 MNHNS and CDR2 SASEGT. Between the trimmed V and J ends, which lost 7 bases and 2 bases, there was a span of 12 bases. The CDR3 DNA reads as TGTGCCAGCAACCCTACCGGGACCTACAATGAGCAGTTCTTC. This codes for CASNPTGTYNEQFF.

This clonotype was seen repeatedly, ten times or more. The chain joins TRBV2 to TRBJ2-3; TRBD2 matches at 7 bases. The CDR3 is 15 amino acids. V lost 5 bases to trimming and J lost 3 bases; unmatched junction nucleotides: 8. The germline CDR1 and CDR2 sequences are SNHLY and FYNNEI. CDR3 sequence reads: CASSKGSGKTDTQYF. For the CDR3, the DNA is TGTGCCAGCAGTAAAGGGAGCGGGAAGACAGATACGCAGTATTTT.

This clonotype was detected many times. The chain is built from TRBV28 and TRBJ2-1; D gene ambiguous. From germline, CDR1 is MDHEN and CDR2 SYDVKM. Trimming cost V 6 bases and J 0 bases, with 15 bases left between them. The CDR3 extends over 16 amino acids. The DNA of the CDR3 is TGTGCCAGCAGCTCCTTCGGTGGCGCCTCCTACAATGAGCAGTTCTTC. Amino acid sequence: CASSSFGGASYNEQFF.

The table lists this clonotype with a count of one. The chain uses TRBV7-9 and TRBJ2-1; 10 nucleotides match TRBD2. The CDR3 has 15 residues. Germline V gene data show CDR1 as SEHNR and CDR2 as FQNEAQ (reference sequence). V gave up 2 bases and J gave up 7 bases; unmatched junction bases: 5. The CDR3 is CASSLIGLAVNEQFF. CDR3 nucleotide sequence: TGTGCCAGCAGCTTAATCGGACTAGCGGTAAATGAGCAGTTCTTC.

This clonotype has a handful of counts. The rearrangement links TRBV20-1 to TRBJ1-2; no clear D. V lost 5 bases and J lost 7, with 11 bases in between. CDR3 length: 11 residues. Germline-derived CDR1 and CDR2 are DFQATT and SNEGSKA (reference sequence). CDR3 DNA sequence: TGCAGTGCTTTGGGTGGGCGTGGCTACACCTTC. It is translated as CSALGGRGYTF.

The chain carries TRBV3-1 and TRBJ1-1; 9 positions agree with TRBD1. The CDR3 extends over 15 amino acids. Germline-derived CDR1 and CDR2 are LGHDT and YNNKEL (reference sequence). Germline trimming cut 5 bases from V and 5 bases from J; bases unmatched to any gene: 9. The CDR3 here is CASSTWDRAGTEAFF. CDR3 in DNA: TGTGCCAGCAGCACTTGGGACAGGGCAGGAACTGAAGCTTTCTTT.